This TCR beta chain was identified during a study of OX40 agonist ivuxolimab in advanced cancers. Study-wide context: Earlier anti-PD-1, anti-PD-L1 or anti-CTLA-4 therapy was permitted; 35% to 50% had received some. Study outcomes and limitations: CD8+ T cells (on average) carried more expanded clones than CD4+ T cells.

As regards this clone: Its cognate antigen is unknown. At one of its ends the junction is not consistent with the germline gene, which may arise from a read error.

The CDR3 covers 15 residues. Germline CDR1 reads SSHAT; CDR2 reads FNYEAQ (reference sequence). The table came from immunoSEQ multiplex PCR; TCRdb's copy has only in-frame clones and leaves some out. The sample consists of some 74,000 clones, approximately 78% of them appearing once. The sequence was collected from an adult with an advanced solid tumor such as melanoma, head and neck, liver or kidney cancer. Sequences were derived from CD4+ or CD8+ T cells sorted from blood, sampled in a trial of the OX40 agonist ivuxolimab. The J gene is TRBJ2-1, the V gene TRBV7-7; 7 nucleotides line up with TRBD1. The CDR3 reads CASSPQRGPYNEQFF. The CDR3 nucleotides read TGTGCTAGCAGCCCCCAGAGGGGGCCCTACAATGAGCAGTTCTTC.